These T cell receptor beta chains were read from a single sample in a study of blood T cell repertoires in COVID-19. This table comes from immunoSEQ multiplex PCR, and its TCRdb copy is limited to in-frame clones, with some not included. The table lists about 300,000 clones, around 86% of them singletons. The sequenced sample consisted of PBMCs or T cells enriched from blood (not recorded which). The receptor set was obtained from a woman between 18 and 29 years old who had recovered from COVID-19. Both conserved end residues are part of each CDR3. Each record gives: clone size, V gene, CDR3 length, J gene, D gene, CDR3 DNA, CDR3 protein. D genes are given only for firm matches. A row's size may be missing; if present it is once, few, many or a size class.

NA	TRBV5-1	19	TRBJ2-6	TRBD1	TGCGCCAGCAGCTTGGTAGGGACAGGGGGATTCCCTGGGGCCAACGTCCTGACTTTC	CASSLVGTGGFPGANVLTF
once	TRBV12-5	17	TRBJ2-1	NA	TGTGCTAGTGGTTTCCACCTCGTAGACAGCTCCTACAATGAGCAGTTCTTC	CASGFHLVDSSYNEQFF
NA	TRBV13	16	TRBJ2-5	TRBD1	TGTGCCAGCAGCACCAGCCTGGACAGGTCCGAAGAGACCCAGTACTTC	CASSTSLDRSEETQYF
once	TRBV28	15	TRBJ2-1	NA	TGTGCCAGCAGTTTATCTCCGGGACTCAACAATGAGCAGTTCTTC	CASSLSPGLNNEQFF
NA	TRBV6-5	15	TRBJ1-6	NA	TGTGCCAGCAGCCTCGGGGGCTCCTATAATTCACCCCTCCACTTT	CASSLGGSYNSPLHF
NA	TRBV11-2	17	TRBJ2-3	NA	TGTGCCAGCAGCCAGCACGGCCTACAAGGGGGCACAGATACGCAGTATTTT	CASSQHGLQGGTDTQYF
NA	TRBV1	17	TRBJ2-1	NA	TGCACCAGCAGCCAAGATGGTAGCGGGAGGGCTGGGGATGAGCAGTTCTTC	CTSSQDGSGRAGDEQFF
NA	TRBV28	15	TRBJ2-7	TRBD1	TGTGCCAGCAGTCTTCCGGGACAGCGAACCTACGAGCAGTACTTC	CASSLPGQRTYEQYF
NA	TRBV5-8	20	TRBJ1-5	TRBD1	TGTGCCAGCAGCTTGTGGGGGACAGGGGATCTCCCGTCCGGCAATCAGCCCCAGCATTTT	CASSLWGTGDLPSGNQPQHF
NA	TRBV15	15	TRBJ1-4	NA	TGTGCCACCAGCAGTACCAGGGGAGCTAATGAAAAACTGTTTTTT	CATSSTRGANEKLFF
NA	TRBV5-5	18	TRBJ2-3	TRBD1	TGTGCCAGCAGCGCGCCGTTCAACAGGGGGATACGGTCAGATACGCAGTATTTT	CASSAPFNRGIRSDTQYF
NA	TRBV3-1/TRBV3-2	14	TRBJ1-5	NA	TGTGCCAGCAGCCAAAGGGGTAGCAATCAGCCCCAGCATTTT	CASSQRGSNQPQHF
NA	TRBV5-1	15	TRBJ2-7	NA	TGCGCCAGCAGCTTGGATTCGGCAGGGGTCTACGAGCAGTACTTC	CASSLDSAGVYEQYF
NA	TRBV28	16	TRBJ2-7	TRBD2	TGTGCCAGCAGTGAATCCACTAGCGGGCGTTTCTACGAGCAGTACTTC	CASSESTSGRFYEQYF
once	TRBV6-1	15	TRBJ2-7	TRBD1	TGTGCCAGCAGTGAAGTGGGGACAGGAGCCTACGAGCAGTACTTC	CASSEVGTGAYEQYF
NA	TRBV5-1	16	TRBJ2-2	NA	TGCGCCAGCAGCATGGGAATGACAGTCAACACCGGGGAGCTGTTTTTT	CASSMGMTVNTGELFF
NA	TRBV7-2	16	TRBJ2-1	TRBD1	TGTGCCAGCAGCCTGCGTAAAGACAGGGGGCACAATGAGCAGTTCTTC	CASSLRKDRGHNEQFF
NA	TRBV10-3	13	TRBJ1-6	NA	TGTGCCATCAGCAGCTCCTATAATTCACCCCTCCACTTT	CAISSSYNSPLHF
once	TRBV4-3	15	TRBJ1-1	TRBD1	TGCGCCAGCAGCCAATCCCCGACAGGGGCCACTGAAGCTTTCTTT	CASSQSPTGATEAFF
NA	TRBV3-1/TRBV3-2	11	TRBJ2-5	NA	TGTGCCAGCAGCTTCGGGGAGACCCAGTACTTC	CASSFGETQYF
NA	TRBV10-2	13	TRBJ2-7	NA	TGCGCCAGCAGTGAGTCACGAGACTACGAGCAGTACTTC	CASSESRDYEQYF
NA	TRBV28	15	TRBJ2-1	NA	TGTGCCAGCAGCTATGCCTTTGGACAGCACAATGAGCAGTTCTTC	CASSYAFGQHNEQFF
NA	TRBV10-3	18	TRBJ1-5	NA	TGTGCCATCAGTGAGTCTAGATTGATTGGGCAGAGTCATCAGCCCCAGCATTTT	CAISESRLIGQSHQPQHF
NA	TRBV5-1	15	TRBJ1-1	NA	TGCGCCAGCATGGCAGGGGTAAGGATGAACACTGAAGCTTTCTTT	CASMAGVRMNTEAFF
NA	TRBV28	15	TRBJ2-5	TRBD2	TGTGCCACCATGGAAGCGGGGGGCTTCGTGGAGACCCAGTACTTC	CATMEAGGFVETQYF
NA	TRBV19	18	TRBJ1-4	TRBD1	TGTGCCAGTAGTGTCCAGGGGGATGTACGGTCGAACGGTGAAAAACTGTTTTTT	CASSVQGDVRSNGEKLFF
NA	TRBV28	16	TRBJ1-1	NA	TGTGCCAGCAGTGAGTCGGACACTCCACCGAACACTGAAGCTTTCTTT	CASSESDTPPNTEAFF
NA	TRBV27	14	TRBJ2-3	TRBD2	TGTGCCAGCAGTTTTGCGGGGGGGCAGGATACGCAGTATTTT	CASSFAGGQDTQYF
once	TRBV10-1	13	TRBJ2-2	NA	TGCGCCAGCAGTCCCTCTAGCACCGGGGAGCTGTTTTTT	CASSPSSTGELFF
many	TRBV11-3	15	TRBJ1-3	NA	TGTGCCAGCAGCCCAGCGGGCGGCACTGGAAACACCATATATTTT	CASSPAGGTGNTIYF
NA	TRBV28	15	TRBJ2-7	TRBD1	TGTGCCAGCAGCGCCAGGACAGGGGTCCCCTACGAGCAGTACTTC	CASSARTGVPYEQYF
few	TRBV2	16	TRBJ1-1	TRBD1	TGTGCCAGCACCTTTACGGCAGGGGGAATGAACACTGAAGCTTTCTTT	CASTFTAGGMNTEAFF
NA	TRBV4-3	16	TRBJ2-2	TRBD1	TGCGCCAGCAGCCAAGATTCAGGGGGTGACACCGGGGAGCTGTTTTTT	CASSQDSGGDTGELFF
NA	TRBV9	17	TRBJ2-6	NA	TGTGCCAGCAGCGCCCAGGTCCAGTTCTCTGGGGCCAACGTCCTGACTTTC	CASSAQVQFSGANVLTF
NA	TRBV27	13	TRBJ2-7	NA	TGTGCCAGCAGTCCAAGGACTCGTGGCGAGCAGTACTTC	CASSPRTRGEQYF
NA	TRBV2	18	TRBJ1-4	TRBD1	TGTGCCAGCAGCCGGAACACAGGGGGGCGGCTAGGTAATGAAAAACTGTTTTTT	CASSRNTGGRLGNEKLFF
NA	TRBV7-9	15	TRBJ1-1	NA	TGTGCCAGCACCTACGGGGCCGCAGGGGACACTGAAGCTTTCTTT	CASTYGAAGDTEAFF
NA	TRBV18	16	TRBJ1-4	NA	TGTGCCAGCTCACCAACTCAGCCACGGGTTTTTGAAAAACTGTTTTTT	CASSPTQPRVFEKLFF
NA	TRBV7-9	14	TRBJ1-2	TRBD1	TGTGCCAGCAGCTCACTTTCGGGACAGGTGGGTCTCGACTTC	CASSSLSGQVGLDF
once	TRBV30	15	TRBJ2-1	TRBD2	TGTGCCTGGAGTGTATCGAGCGGGGGGCCCGATGAGCAGTTCTTC	CAWSVSSGGPDEQFF
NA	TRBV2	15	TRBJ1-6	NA	TGTGCCAGCAGTGAAGCCGGGGTTGGCAATTCACCCCTCCACTTT	CASSEAGVGNSPLHF
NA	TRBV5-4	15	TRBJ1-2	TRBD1	TGTGCCAGCAGCTCAAAGGGACAGGGGGTTTATGGCTACACCTTC	CASSSKGQGVYGYTF
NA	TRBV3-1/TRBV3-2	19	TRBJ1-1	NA	TGTGCCAGCAGCCAAGAATTCTATGGGGGACTATCAAAGAACACTGAAGCTTTCTTT	CASSQEFYGGLSKNTEAFF
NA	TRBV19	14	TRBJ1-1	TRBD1	TGTGCCAGTAGCACACGGACAGGGCTCACTGAAGCTTTCTTT	CASSTRTGLTEAFF
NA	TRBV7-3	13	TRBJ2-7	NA	TGTGCCAGCAGCGTAAGGGAGTCCTACGAGCAGTACTTC	CASSVRESYEQYF
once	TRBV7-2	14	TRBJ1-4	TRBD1	TGTGCCAGCAGCAGAGACAGGGGGCGCGAAAAACTGTTTTTT	CASSRDRGREKLFF
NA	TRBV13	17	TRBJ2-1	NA	TGTGCCAGCAGCTTAATAATAGGGCGGGGAGAGTACAATGAGCAGTTCTTC	CASSLIIGRGEYNEQFF
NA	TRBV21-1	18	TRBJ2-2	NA	NA	CASSTPTGLAGVGRGAVF
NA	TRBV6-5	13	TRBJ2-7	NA	TGTGCCACCATGGGGCAGGGGTCCTACGAGCAGTACTTC	CATMGQGSYEQYF
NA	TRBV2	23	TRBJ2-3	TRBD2	TGTGCCAGCAGTGCTACGGGACTAGCGGGAGGGATAGGATCGGGGTTGTTAACAGATACGCAGTATTTT	CASSATGLAGGIGSGLLTDTQYF
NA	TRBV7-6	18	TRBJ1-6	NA	TGTGCCAGCAGCTTAGGGAGCAACCCTCAGGGGTATAATTCACCCCTCCACTTT	CASSLGSNPQGYNSPLHF
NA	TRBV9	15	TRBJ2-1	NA	TGTGCCAGCAGCACGCGAGGTAGCTCCTACAATGAGCAGTTCTTC	CASSTRGSSYNEQFF
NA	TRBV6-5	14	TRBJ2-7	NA	TGTGCCAGCAGTCCCTACCAGGGTTTGTACGAGCAGTACTTC	CASSPYQGLYEQYF
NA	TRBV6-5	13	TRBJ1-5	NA	TGTGCCAGCAGTATCCCTCCAGATCAGCCCCAGCATTTT	CASSIPPDQPQHF
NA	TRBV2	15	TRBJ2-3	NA	TGTGCCAGCAGTGAATTTCAGGTGCTCACAGATACGCAGTATTTT	CASSEFQVLTDTQYF